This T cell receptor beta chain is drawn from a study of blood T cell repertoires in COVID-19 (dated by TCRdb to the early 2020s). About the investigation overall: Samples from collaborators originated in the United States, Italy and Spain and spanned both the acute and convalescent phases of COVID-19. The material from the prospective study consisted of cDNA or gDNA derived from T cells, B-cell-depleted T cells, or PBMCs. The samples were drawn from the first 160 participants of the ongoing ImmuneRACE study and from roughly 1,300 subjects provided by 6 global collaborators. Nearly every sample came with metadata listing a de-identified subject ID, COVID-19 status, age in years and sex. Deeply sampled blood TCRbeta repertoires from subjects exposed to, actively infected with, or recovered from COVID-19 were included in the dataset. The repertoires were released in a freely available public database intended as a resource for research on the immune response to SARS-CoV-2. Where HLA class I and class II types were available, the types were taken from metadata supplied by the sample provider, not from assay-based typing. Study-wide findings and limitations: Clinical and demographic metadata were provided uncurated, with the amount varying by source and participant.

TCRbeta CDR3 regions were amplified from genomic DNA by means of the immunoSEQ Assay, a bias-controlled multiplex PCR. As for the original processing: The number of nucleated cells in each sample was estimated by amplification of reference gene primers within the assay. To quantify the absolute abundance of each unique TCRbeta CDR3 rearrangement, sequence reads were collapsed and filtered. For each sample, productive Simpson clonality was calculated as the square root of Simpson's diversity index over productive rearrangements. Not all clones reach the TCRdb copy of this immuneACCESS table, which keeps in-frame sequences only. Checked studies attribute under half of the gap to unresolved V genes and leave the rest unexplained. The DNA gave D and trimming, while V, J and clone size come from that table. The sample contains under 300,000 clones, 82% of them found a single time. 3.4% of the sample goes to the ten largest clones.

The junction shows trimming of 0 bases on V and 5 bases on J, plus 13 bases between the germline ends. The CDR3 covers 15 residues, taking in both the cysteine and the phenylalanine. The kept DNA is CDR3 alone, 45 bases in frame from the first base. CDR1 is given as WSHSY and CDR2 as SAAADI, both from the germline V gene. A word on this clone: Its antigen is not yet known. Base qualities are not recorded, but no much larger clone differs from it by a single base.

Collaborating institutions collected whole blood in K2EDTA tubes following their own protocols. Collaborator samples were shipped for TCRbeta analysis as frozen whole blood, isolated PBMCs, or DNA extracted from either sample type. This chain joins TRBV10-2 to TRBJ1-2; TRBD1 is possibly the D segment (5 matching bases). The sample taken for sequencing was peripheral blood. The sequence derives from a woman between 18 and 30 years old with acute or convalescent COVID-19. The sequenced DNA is TGCGCCAGCAGTGAGTCTACAGGAGCTTGGTATGGCTACACCTTC. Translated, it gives CASSESTGAWYGYTF.